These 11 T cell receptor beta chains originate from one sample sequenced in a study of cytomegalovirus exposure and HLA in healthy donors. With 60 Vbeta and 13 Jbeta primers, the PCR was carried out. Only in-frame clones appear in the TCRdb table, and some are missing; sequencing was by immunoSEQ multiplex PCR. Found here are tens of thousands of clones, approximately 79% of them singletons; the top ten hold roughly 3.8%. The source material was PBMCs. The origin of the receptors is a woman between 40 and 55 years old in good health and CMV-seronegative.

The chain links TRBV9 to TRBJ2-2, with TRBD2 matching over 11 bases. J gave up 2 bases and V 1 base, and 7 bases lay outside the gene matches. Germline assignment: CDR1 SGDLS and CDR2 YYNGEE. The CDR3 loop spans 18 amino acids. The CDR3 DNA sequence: TGTGCCAGCAGCGTATCACTAGCGGGGGAGACCAACACCGGGGAGCTGTTTTTT. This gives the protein CASSVSLAGETNTGELFF. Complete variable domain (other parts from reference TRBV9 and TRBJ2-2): DSGVTQTPKHLITATGQRVTLRCSPRSGDLSVYWYQQSLDQGLQFLIQYYNGEERAKGNILERFSAQQFPDLHSELNLSSLELGDSALYFCASSVSLAGETNTGELFFGEGSRLTVL.

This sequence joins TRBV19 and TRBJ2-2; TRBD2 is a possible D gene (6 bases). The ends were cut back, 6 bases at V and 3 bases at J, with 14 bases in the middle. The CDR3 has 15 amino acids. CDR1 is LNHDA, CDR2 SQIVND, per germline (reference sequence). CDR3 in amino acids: CASRVAGKYTGELFF. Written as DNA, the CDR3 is TGTGCCAGTAGAGTGGCGGGGAAATACACCGGGGAGCTGTTTTTT.

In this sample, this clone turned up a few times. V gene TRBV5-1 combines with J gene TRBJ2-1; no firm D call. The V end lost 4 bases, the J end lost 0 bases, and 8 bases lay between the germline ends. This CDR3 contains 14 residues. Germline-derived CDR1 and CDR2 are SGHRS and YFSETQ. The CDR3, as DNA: TGCGCCAGCAGCCCCCTCAGCTCCTACAATGAGCAGTTCTTC. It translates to CASSPLSSYNEQFF.

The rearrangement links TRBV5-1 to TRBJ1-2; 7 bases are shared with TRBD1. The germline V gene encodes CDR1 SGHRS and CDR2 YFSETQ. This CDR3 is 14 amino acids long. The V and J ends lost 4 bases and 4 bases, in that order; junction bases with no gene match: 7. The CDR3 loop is CASSLEAGGYGYTF. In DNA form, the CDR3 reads TGCGCCAGCAGCCTGGAGGCAGGGGGCTATGGCTACACCTTC.

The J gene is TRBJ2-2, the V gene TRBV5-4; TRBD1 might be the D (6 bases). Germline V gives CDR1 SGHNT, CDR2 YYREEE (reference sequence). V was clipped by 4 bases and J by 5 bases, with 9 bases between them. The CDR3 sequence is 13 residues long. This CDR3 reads CASSPQGTGELFF. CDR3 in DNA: TGTGCCAGCAGCCCTCAGGGGACCGGGGAGCTGTTTTTT. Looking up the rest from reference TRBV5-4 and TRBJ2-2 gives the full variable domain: ETGVTQSPTHLIKTRGQQVTLRCSSQSGHNTVSWYQQALGQGPQFIFQYYREEENGRGNFPPRFSGLQFPNYSSELNVNALELDDSALYLCASSPQGTGELFFGEGSRLTVL.

This CDR3 is CASSPTGVAHNEQFF. DNA of the CDR3: TGTGCCAGCAGTCCCACAGGGGTGGCCCACAATGAGCAGTTCTTC. The chain uses TRBV28 and TRBJ2-1; 7 positions agree with TRBD1. This CDR3 spans 15 amino acids. V gave up 5 bases and J gave up 5 bases; unmatched junction bases: 9. CDR1 MDHEN and CDR2 SYDVKM come from the germline V gene.

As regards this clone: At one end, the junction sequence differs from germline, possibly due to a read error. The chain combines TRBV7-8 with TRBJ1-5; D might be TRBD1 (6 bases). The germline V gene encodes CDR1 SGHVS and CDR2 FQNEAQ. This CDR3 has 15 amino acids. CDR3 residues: CASRQRTDGNQPQNF. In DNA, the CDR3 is TGTGCCAGCAGACAGAGGACAGACGGCAATCAGCCCCAGAATTTT.

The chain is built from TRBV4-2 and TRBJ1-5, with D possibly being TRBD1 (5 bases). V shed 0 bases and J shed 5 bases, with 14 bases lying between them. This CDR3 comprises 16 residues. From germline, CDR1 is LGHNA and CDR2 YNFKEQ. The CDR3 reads CASSQELQGTYQPQHF. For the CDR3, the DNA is TGTGCCAGCAGCCAAGAGCTTCAGGGAACGTATCAGCCCCAGCATTTT.

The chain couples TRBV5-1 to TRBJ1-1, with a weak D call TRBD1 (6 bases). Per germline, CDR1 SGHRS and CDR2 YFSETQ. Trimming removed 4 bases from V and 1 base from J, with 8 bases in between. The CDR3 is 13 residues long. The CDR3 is CASSAGANTEAFF. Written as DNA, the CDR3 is TGCGCCAGCAGCGCGGGGGCGAACACTGAAGCTTTCTTT. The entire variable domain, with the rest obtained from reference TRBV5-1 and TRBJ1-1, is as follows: KAGVTQTPRYLIKTRGQQVTLSCSPISGHRSVSWYQQTPGQGLQFLFEYFSETQRNKGNFPGRFSGRQFSNSRSEMNVSTLELGDSALYLCASSAGANTEAFFGQGTRLTVV.

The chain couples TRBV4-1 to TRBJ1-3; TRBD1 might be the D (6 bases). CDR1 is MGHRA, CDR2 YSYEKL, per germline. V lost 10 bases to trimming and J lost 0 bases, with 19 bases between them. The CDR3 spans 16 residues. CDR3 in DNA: TGCGCCACCAGTCAACCGGGACAACGCTCTGGAAACACCATATATTTT. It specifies CATSQPGQRSGNTIYF.

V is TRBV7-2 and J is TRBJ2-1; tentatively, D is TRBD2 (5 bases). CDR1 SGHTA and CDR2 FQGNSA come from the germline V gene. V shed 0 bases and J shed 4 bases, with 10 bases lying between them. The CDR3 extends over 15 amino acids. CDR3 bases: TGTGCCAGCAGCTTAGCGCCTCGGGGATACAATGAGCAGTTCTTC. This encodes CASSLAPRGYNEQFF.